This TCR beta chain was sequenced for a study of blood T cell repertoires in COVID-19. Study-level information: PBMCs, B-cell-depleted T cells, or T cells were the source of the cDNA or gDNA that made up the material.

Methods used by the authors: Amplifying reference gene primers gave estimates of nucleated cell counts. This table comes from immunoSEQ multiplex PCR, and its TCRdb copy is limited to in-frame clones, with some not included. V and J calls and clone size come straight from that table; D and trimming were deduced from the DNA. The repertoire holds around 110,000 clones, approximately 84% seen once, with approximately 1.5% in the top ten. Looked up from germline, CDR1 is KGHSH and CDR2 is LQKENI. The CDR3 is 17 residues long. Trimming cost V 2 bases and J 1 base; bases outside gene matches: 4. The clonotype originates from a man aged 40-49 years with acute or convalescent COVID-19. This sequence joins TRBV18 and TRBJ1-5; 11 nucleotides line up with TRBD1. The sequenced material came from peripheral blood. CDR3 loop: CASSPGQGARSNQPQHF. CDR3 DNA: TGTGCCAGCTCACCAGGACAGGGGGCGAGGAGCAATCAGCCCCAGCATTTT.